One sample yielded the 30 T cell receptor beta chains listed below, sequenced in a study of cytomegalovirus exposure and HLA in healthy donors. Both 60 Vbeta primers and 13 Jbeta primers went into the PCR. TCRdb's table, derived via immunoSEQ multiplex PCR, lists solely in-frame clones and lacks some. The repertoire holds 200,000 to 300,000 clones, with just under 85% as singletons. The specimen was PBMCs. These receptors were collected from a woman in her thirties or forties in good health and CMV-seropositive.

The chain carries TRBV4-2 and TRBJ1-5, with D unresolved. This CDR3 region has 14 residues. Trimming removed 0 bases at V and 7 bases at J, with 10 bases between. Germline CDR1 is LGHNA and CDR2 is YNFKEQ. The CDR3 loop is CASSQEEVGQPQHF. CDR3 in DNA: TGTGCCAGCAGCCAAGAAGAGGTAGGACAGCCCCAGCATTTT.

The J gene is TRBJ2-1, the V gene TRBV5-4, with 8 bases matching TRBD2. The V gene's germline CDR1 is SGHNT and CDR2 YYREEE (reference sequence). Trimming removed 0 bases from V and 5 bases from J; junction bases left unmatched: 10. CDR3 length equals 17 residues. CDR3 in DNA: TGTGCCAGCAGCTTGGGGGGTAGCGGGGTACTTGACAATGAGCAGTTCTTC. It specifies CASSLGGSGVLDNEQFF.

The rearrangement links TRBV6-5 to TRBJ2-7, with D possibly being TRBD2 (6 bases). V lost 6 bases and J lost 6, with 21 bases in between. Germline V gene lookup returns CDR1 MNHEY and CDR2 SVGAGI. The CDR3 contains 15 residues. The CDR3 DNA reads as TGTGCCAGCAGCCTTGGCGGGACGGTCATAATCGAGCAGTACTTC. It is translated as CASSLGGTVIIEQYF.

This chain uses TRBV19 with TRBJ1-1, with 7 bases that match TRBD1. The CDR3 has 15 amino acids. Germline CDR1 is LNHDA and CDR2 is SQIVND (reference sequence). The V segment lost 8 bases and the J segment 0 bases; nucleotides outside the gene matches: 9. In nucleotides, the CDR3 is TGTGCCAGTCAAGGGCAGGGGGACCTGAACACTGAAGCTTTCTTT. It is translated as CASQGQGDLNTEAFF.

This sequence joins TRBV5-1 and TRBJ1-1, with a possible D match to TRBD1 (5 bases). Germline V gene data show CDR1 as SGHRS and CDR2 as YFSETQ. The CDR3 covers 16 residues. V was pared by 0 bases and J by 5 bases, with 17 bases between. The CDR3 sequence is CASSLALQVESTEAFF. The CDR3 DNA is TGCGCCAGCAGCTTGGCCTTACAGGTCGAGTCGACTGAAGCTTTCTTT.

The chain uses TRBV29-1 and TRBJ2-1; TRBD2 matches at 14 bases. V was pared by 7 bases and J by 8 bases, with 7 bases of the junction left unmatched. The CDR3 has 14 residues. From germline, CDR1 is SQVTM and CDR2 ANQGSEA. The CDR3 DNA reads TGCAGCGGCCCGACTAGCGGGAGGGCGGATGAGCAGTTCTTC. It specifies CSGPTSGRADEQFF.

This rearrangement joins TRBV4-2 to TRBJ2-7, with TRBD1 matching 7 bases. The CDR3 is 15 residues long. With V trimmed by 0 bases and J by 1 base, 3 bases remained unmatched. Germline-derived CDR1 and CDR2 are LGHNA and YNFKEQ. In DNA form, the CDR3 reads TGTGCCAGCAGCCAAGAACAGGGGTCGTCCTACGAGCAGTACTTC. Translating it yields CASSQEQGSSYEQYF.

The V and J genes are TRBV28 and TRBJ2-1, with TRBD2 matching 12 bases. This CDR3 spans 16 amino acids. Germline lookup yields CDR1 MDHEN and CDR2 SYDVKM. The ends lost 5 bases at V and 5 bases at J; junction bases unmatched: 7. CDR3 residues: CASSPGTSGHNNEQFF. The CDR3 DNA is TGTGCCAGCAGTCCCGGGACTAGCGGGCATAACAATGAGCAGTTCTTC.

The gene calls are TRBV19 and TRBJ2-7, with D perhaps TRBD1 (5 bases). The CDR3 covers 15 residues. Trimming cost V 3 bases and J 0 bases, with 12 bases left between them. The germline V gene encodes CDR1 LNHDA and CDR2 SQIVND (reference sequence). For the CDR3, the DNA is TGTGCCAGTAGTATCGACAGCTCAACCTCCTACGAGCAGTACTTC. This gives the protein CASSIDSSTSYEQYF. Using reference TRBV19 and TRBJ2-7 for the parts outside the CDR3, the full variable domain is DGGITQSPKYLFRKEGQNVTLSCEQNLNHDAMYWYRQDPGQGLRLIYYSQIVNDFQKGDIAEGYSVSREKKESFPLTVTSAQKNPTAFYLCASSIDSSTSYEQYFGPGTRLTVT.

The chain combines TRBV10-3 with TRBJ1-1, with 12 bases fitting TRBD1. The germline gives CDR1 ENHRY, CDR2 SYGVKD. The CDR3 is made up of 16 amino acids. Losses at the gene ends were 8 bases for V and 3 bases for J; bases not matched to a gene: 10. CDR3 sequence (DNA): TGTGCCATCTCGACCGGGACAGGGGGCTGGGACACTGAAGCTTTCTTT. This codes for CAISTGTGGWDTEAFF.

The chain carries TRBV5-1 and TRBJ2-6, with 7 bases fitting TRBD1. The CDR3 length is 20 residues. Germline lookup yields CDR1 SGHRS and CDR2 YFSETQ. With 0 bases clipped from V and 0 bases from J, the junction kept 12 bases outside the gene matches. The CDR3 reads CASSLEGLGTERSGANVLTF. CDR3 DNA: TGCGCCAGCAGCTTGGAGGGATTGGGGACAGAACGCTCTGGGGCCAACGTCCTGACTTTC.

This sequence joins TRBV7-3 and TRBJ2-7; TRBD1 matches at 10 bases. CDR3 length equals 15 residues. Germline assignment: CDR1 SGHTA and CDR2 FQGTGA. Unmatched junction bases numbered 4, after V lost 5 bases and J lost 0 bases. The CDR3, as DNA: TGTGCCAGCAGCCCGACAGGGGGCAGCTCCTACGAGCAGTACTTC. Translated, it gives CASSPTGGSSYEQYF.

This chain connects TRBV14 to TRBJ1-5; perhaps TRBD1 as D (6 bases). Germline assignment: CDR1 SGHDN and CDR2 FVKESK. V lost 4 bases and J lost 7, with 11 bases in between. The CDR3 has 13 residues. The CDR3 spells CASSRAGGQPQHF. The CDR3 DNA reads TGTGCCAGCAGCCGTGCGGGGGGCCAGCCCCAGCATTTT.

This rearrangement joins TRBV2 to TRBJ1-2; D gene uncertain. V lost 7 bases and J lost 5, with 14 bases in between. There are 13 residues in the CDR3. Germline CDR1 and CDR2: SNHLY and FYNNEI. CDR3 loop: CASTNSAWYGYTF. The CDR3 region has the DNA TGTGCCAGCACTAACAGTGCGTGGTATGGCTACACCTTC.

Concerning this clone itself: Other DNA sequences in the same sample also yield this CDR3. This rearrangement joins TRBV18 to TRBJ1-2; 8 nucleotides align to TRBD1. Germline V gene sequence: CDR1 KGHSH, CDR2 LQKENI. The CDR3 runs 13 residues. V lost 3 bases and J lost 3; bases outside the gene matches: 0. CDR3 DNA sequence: TGTGCCAGCTCACCGGACAGGGACTATGGCTACACCTTC. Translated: CASSPDRDYGYTF.

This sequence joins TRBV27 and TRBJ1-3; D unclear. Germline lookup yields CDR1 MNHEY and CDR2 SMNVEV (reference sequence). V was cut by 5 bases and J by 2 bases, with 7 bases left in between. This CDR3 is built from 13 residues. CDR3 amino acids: CASSQAAGNTIYF. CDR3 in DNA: TGTGCCAGCAGTCAGGCCGCTGGAAACACCATATATTTT.

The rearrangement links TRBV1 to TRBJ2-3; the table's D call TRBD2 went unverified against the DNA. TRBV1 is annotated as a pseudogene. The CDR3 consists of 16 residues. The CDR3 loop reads CTSNPGLAGGTDTQYF. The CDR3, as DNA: TGCACCAGCAACCCGGGACTAGCGGGAGGAACAGATACGCAGTATTTT.

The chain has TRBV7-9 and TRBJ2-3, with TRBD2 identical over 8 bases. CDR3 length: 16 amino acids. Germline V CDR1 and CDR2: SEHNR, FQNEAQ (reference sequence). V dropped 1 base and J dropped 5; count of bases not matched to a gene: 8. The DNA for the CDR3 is TGTGCCAGCAGCTTAGGAGGGACTAGGGGGAAAGATACGCAGTATTTT. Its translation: CASSLGGTRGKDTQYF.

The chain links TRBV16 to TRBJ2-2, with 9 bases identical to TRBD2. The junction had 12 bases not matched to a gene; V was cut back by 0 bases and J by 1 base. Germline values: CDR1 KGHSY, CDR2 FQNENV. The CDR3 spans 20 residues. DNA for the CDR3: TGTGCCAGCAGCCAATCAGGGACTAGCTACCGTACCAAGAACACCGGGGAGCTGTTTTTT. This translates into CASSQSGTSYRTKNTGELFF.

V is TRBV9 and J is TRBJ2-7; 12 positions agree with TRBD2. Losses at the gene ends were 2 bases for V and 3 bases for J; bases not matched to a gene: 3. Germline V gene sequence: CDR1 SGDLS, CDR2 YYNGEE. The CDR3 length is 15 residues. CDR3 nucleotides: TGTGCCAGCAGCGTGACTAGCGGGAGTCTCTACGAGCAGTACTTC. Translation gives CASSVTSGSLYEQYF.

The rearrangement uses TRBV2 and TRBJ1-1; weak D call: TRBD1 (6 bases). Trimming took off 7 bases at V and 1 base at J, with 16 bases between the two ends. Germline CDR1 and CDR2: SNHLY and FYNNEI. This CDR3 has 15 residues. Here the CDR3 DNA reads TGTGCCAGCAATGGACAGATACTTCCGAACACTGAAGCTTTCTTT. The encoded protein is CASNGQILPNTEAFF. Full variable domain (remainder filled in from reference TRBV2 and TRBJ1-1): EPEVTQTPSHQVTQMGQEVILRCVPISNHLYFYWYRQILGQKVEFLVSFYNNEISEKSEIFDDQFSVERPDGSNFTLKIRSTKLEDSAMYFCASNGQILPNTEAFFGQGTRLTVV.

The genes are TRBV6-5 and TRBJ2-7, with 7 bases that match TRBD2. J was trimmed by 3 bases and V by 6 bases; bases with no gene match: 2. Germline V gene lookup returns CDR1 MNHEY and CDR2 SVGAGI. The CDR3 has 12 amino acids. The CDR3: CASRSSGYEQYF. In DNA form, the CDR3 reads TGTGCCAGCAGATCTAGCGGCTACGAGCAGTACTTC.

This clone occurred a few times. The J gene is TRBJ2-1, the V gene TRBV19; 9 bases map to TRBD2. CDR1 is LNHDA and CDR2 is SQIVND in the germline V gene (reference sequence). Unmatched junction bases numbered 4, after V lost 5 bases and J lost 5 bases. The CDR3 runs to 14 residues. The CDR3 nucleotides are TGTGCCAGTAGTGGATTAGCGGGGGACAATGAGCAGTTCTTC. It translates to CASSGLAGDNEQFF.

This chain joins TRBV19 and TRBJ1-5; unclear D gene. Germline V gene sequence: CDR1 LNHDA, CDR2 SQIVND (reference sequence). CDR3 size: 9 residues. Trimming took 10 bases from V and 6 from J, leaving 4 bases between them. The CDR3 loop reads CATGQPQHF. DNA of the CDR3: TGTGCCACCGGTCAGCCCCAGCATTTT.

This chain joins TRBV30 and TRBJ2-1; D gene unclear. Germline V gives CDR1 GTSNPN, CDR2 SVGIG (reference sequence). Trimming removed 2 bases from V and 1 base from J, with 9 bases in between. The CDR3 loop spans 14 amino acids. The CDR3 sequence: CAWSLGSSYNEQFF. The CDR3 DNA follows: TGTGCCTGGAGTCTAGGCAGTTCCTACAATGAGCAGTTCTTC.

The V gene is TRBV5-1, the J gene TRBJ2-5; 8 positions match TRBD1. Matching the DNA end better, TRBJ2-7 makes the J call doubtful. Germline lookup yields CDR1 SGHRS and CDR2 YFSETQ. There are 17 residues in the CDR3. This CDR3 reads CASSLDSGQGYSYEQYF. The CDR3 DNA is TGCGCCAGCAGCTTGGACTCCGGACAGGGCTACTCCTACGAGCAGTACTTC.

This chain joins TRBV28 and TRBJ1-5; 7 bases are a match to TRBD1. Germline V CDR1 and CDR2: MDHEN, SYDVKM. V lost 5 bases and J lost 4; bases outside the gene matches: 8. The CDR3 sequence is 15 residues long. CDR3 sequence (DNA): TGTGCCAGCAGTCCCGGGACAGCGGCAAATCAGCCCCAGCATTTT. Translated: CASSPGTAANQPQHF.

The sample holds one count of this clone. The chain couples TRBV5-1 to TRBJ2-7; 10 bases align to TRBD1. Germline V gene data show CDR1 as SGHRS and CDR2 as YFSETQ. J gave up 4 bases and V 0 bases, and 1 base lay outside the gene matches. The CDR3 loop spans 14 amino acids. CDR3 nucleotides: TGCGCCAGCAGCTTGGGGGACAGGGGATACGAGCAGTACTTC. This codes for CASSLGDRGYEQYF.

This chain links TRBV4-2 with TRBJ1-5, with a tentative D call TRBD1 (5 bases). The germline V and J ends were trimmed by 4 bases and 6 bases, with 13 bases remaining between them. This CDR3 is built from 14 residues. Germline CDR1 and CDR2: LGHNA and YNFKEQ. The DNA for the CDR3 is TGTGCCAGCAGCCCAGGGATAACCGGTCAGCCCCAGCATTTT. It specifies CASSPGITGQPQHF.

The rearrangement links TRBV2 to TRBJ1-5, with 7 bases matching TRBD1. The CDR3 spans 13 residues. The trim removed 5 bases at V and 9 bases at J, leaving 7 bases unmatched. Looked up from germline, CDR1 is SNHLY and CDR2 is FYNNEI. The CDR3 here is CASSTQGNPPQHF. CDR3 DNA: TGTGCCAGCAGTACACAGGGGAACCCGCCCCAGCATTTT.